The T cell receptor beta chain under discussion was sequenced for a study of blood T cell repertoires in COVID-19. At the level of the study: Acute and convalescent COVID-19 samples came from the United States, Italy and Spain. PBMCs, B-cell-depleted T cells, or T cells provided the cDNA or gDNA that made up the material.

The V and J ends lost 3 bases and 5 bases respectively, with 16 bases between them. Germline V gene sequence: CDR1 MNHEY, CDR2 SMNVEV (reference sequence). This CDR3 comprises 16 residues. The Seattle patients, enrolled during active infection, were followed longitudinally. Data came from immunoSEQ multiplex PCR; TCRdb stores just in-frame clones and leaves some out. The sample lists over 85,000 clones; 92% were seen once. This receptor was obtained from a woman between 45 and 60 years old with COVID-19, enrolled during active disease. The sequencing input was peripheral blood. This sequence joins TRBV27 and TRBJ2-2; maybe TRBD2 (6 bases). CDR3 bases: TGTGCCAGCAGTTTCGCTATCCGGAGGGCAACCGGGGAGCTGTTTTTT. It is translated as CASSFAIRRATGELFF.